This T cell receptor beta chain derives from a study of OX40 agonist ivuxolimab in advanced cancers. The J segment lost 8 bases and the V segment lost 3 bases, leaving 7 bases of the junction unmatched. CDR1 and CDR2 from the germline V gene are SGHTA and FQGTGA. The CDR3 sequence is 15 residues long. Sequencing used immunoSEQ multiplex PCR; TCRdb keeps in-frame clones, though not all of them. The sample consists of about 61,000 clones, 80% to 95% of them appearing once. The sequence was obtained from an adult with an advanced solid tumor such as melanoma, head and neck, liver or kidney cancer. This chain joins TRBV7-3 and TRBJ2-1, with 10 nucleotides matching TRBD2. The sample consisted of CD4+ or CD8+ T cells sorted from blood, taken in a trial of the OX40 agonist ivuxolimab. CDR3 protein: CASSLMGLAIDEQFF. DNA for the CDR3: TGTGCCAGCAGCTTGATGGGACTAGCGATCGATGAGCAGTTCTTC.